Below, 28 T cell receptor beta chains from the same sample are listed, as sequenced in a study of T cell responses to AZD1222 COVID-19 vaccine. Using immunoSEQ multiplex PCR, the repertoire was profiled, and TCRdb retains in-frame clones only, with some absent. The sample lists around 120,000 clones; 65% to 90% were seen once. The material was peripheral blood, obtained on day 0 of AZD1222 vaccination. Receptors originate from an adult in good health.

The CDR3 is CASSGSGRGNTIYF. In DNA, the CDR3 is TGCGCCAGCAGTGGAAGTGGCCGGGGAAACACCATATATTTT. The chain has TRBV10-2 and TRBJ1-3; D gene uncertain. CDR1 is WSHSY, CDR2 SAAADI, per germline. The CDR3 runs 14 residues. The V end was cut by 4 bases, the J end by 4 bases, with 11 bases between.

The gene calls are TRBV11-2 and TRBJ1-2; TRBD1 agrees at 7 bases. CDR1 and CDR2 (germline): SGHAT, FQNNGV. Germline trimming cut 5 bases from V and 6 bases from J; bases unmatched to any gene: 15. The CDR3 is made up of 16 amino acids. In DNA form, the CDR3 reads TGTGCCAGCAGCCCACAGGGGTATTGGGAAAAAAATGGCTACACCTTC. Its translation: CASSPQGYWEKNGYTF.

J is TRBJ2-7 and V is TRBV5-1; the D is unclear. The CDR3 is made up of 12 amino acids. CDR1 is SGHRS and CDR2 is YFSETQ in the germline V gene. Trimming pared 4 bases from V and 2 bases from J, leaving 7 bases between. The CDR3 nucleotides read TGCGCCAGCAGCACGGACGCCTACGAGCAGTACTTC. This sequence encodes CASSTDAYEQYF.

In this sample, this clone turned up once. V and J are TRBV2 and TRBJ2-7, with TRBD1 as a possible D gene (5 bases). This CDR3 is 13 amino acids long. V was clipped by 6 bases and J by 6 bases, with 15 bases between them. The germline CDR1 and CDR2 sequences are SNHLY and FYNNEI. The CDR3 protein is CASRGARWGEQYF. Here the CDR3 DNA reads TGTGCCAGCAGAGGGGCACGGTGGGGCGAGCAGTACTTC.

The J gene is TRBJ1-6, the V gene TRBV5-1, with D possibly TRBD1 on 6 matching bases. Germline V lookup: CDR1 SGHRS, CDR2 YFSETQ. The CDR3 extends over 15 amino acids. Trimming pared 3 bases from V and 7 bases from J, leaving 14 bases between. The DNA for the CDR3 is TGCGCCAGCAGCTCTGGGAGGGGGGGGAATTCACCCCTCCACTTT. Translated: CASSSGRGGNSPLHF.

J is TRBJ1-1 and V is TRBV5-6; D is unclear. Germline CDR1 SGHDT, CDR2 YYEEEE. This CDR3 comprises 16 residues. V was cut by 0 bases and J by 2 bases, with 14 bases left in between. The chain's CDR3 is CASSLAWGSSNTEAFF. CDR3 in DNA: TGTGCCAGCAGCTTGGCATGGGGTTCCTCCAACACTGAAGCTTTCTTT.

The chain uses TRBV7-2 and TRBJ2-7; perhaps TRBD1 as D (6 bases). In germline, CDR1 is SGHTA, CDR2 FQGNSA. The CDR3 is 13 residues long. Trimming took off 4 bases at V and 9 bases at J, with 16 bases between the two ends. The CDR3, as DNA: TGTGCCAGCAGCTCGCAGCCCCAGACAGGGCAGTACTTC. It encodes CASSSQPQTGQYF.

V and J are TRBV2 and TRBJ2-7; no clear D gene. Germline V gene sequence: CDR1 SNHLY, CDR2 FYNNEI. This CDR3 is 11 amino acids long. V lost 4 bases to trimming and J lost 5 bases, with 6 bases between them. The CDR3 loop reads CASSVSNEQYF. The CDR3 nucleotides are TGTGCCAGCAGTGTGTCAAACGAGCAGTACTTC.

The chain employs TRBV7-9 and TRBJ1-6; D is unclear. Trimming took off 4 bases at V and 8 bases at J, with 12 bases between the two ends. Germline V gene sequence: CDR1 SEHNR, CDR2 FQNEAQ (reference sequence). The CDR3 covers 14 residues. In DNA form, the CDR3 reads TGTGCCAGCAGCTCCAAGGAAATCTATTCACCCCTCCACTTT. Translating it yields CASSSKEIYSPLHF.

The J gene is TRBJ2-1, the V gene TRBV23-1; tentatively, D is TRBD2 (5 bases). TRBV23-1 is reported as an ORF; its role is uncertain. CDR3 length: 13 amino acids. V was trimmed by 4 bases and J by 6 bases, leaving 10 bases between them. CDR3 protein: CASSPGEPNEQFF. The CDR3 coding sequence is TGCGCCAGCAGTCCCGGGGAACCCAATGAGCAGTTCTTC.

This chain joins TRBV28 and TRBJ2-7; 9 positions agree with TRBD1. The germline CDR1 and CDR2 sequences are MDHEN and SYDVKM. The CDR3 contains 15 residues. J lost 2 bases, V lost 6 bases, and 8 bases had no gene match. This chain's CDR3 is CASRHPGQGAYEQYF. CDR3 sequence (DNA): TGTGCCAGCAGGCACCCGGGACAGGGTGCCTACGAGCAGTACTTC.

This clone was recorded a few times. This chain links TRBV15 with TRBJ2-5; the match to TRBD1 covers 7 bases. Looked up from germline, CDR1 is LNHNV and CDR2 is YYDKDF (reference sequence). The ends lost 0 bases at V and 4 bases at J; junction bases unmatched: 5. This CDR3 has 15 residues. The CDR3 bases are TGTGCCACCAGCAGAGATAAGGGGGCGGGAGAGACCCAGTACTTC. It specifies CATSRDKGAGETQYF.

This clone came up once. The chain recombines TRBV28 with TRBJ2-7, with unresolved D. Germline loops: CDR1 MDHEN, CDR2 SYDVKM. This CDR3 comprises 16 residues. V was trimmed by 3 bases and J by 0 bases, leaving 15 bases between them. CDR3 coding DNA: TGTGCCAGCAGTTTCCCTGGCAGCCAAACCTCCTACGAGCAGTACTTC. Protein sequence: CASSFPGSQTSYEQYF.

This clone was picked up one time. The chain links TRBV5-4 to TRBJ1-2, with D uncertain. Germline values: CDR1 SGHNT, CDR2 YYREEE (reference sequence). V lost 4 bases to trimming and J lost 0 bases, with 13 bases between them. CDR3 size: 15 residues. The CDR3 is CASSPSGAANYGYTF. CDR3 coding DNA: TGTGCCAGCAGCCCCTCGGGTGCAGCTAACTATGGCTACACCTTC.

This clone was detected a few times. The V call is TRBV7-8, the J call TRBJ1-3; possible D gene TRBD1, 6 bases. The CDR3 runs to 16 residues. V dropped 1 base and J dropped 0 bases, with 10 bases sitting between them. CDR1 is SGHVS and CDR2 is FQNEAQ in the germline V gene. CDR3 amino acids: CASSLVGGLSGNTIYF. The CDR3 DNA is TGTGCCAGCAGCTTAGTTGGGGGGCTCTCTGGAAACACCATATATTTT.

The chain carries TRBV5-4 and TRBJ2-3, with 7 positions matching TRBD1. There are 16 residues in the CDR3. CDR1 and CDR2 (germline): SGHNT, YYREEE (reference sequence). V dropped 0 bases and J dropped 5; count of bases not matched to a gene: 9. In DNA form, the CDR3 reads TGTGCCAGCAGCTTGGGGGGACAGTACCGGGGAGATACGCAGTATTTT. Translating it yields CASSLGGQYRGDTQYF.

This rearrangement joins TRBV6-2 or TRBV6-3 to TRBJ1-2, with 8 bases aligning to TRBD1. The V segment lost 6 bases and the J segment 4 bases; nucleotides outside the gene matches: 13. CDR1 is MNHEY, CDR2 SVGEGT, per germline. CDR3 length equals 16 residues. CDR3 residues: CASSRRGPGGVYGYTF. CDR3 sequence (DNA): TGTGCCAGCAGCCGACGGGGGCCAGGGGGCGTCTATGGCTACACCTTC.

The rearrangement joins TRBV7-9 to TRBJ2-1, with D perhaps assigned TRBD1 or TRBD2 (5 bases each). The CDR3 totals 15 residues. Trimming stripped 6 bases from V and 3 bases from J, with 15 bases between. Germline-derived CDR1 and CDR2 are SEHNR and FQNEAQ (reference sequence). CDR3 loop: CASRPSEGRYNEQFF. The CDR3 bases are TGTGCCAGCAGACCAAGCGAGGGGCGCTACAATGAGCAGTTCTTC.

The chain recombines TRBV19 with TRBJ1-5; 7 bases align to TRBD1. Germline loops: CDR1 LNHDA, CDR2 SQIVND (reference sequence). After removal of 3 bases from V and 3 bases from J, the junction contained 5 bases not matched to a gene. The CDR3 extends over 15 amino acids. This CDR3 reads CASSIGQESNQPQHF. In DNA form, the CDR3 reads TGTGCCAGTAGTATCGGACAGGAATCCAATCAGCCCCAGCATTTT.

The V call is TRBV5-1, the J call TRBJ1-2; D is uncertain. The ends were cut back, 8 bases at V and 8 bases at J, with 19 bases in the middle. The CDR3 runs 13 residues. Germline V CDR1 and CDR2: SGHRS, YFSETQ. The CDR3 DNA reads TGCGCCAGTGCCCCCGAGGGCAATAGGGGCTACACCTTC. Translated: CASAPEGNRGYTF.

This chain joins TRBV6-5 and TRBJ2-7; perhaps TRBD2 as D (7 bases). The V end lost 2 bases, the J end lost 3 bases, and 14 bases lay between the germline ends. The CDR3 is 15 amino acids. CDR1 and CDR2 from the germline V gene are MNHEY and SVGAGI. The CDR3 sequence: CASSYGGASNYEQYF. CDR3 bases: TGTGCCAGCAGTTACGGGGGGGCCTCGAACTACGAGCAGTACTTC.

J is TRBJ1-1 and V is TRBV23-1, with a weak D call TRBD1 (5 bases). TRBV23-1 is an ORF, and what it does is uncertain. The CDR3 has 17 residues. V lost 6 bases to trimming and J lost 3 bases, with 23 bases between them. CDR3 in DNA: TGCGCCAGCAGCCCCCCAATTGGCAGGGAGAAGGACACTGAAGCTTTCTTT. It translates to CASSPPIGREKDTEAFF.

V and J are TRBV18 and TRBJ1-4; no definite D call. CDR3 length: 11 residues. Germline lookup yields CDR1 KGHSH and CDR2 LQKENI. The V end lost 3 bases, the J end lost 4 bases, and 0 bases lay between the germline ends. CDR3 DNA sequence: TGTGCCAGCTCACCTAATGAAAAACTGTTTTTT. As protein: CASSPNEKLFF.

This rearrangement joins TRBV21-1 to TRBJ2-7. TRBV21-1 represents a pseudogene. The length of the CDR3 is 15 residues. The CDR3: CASSKYPRGGHEQYF. DNA for the CDR3: TGTGCCAGCAGCAAATATCCCAGGGGAGGTCACGAGCAGTACTTC.

The rearrangement uses TRBV5-1 and TRBJ2-7; TRBD1 matches at 12 bases. Germline assignment: CDR1 SGHRS and CDR2 YFSETQ. The CDR3 sequence is 14 residues long. With V trimmed by 6 bases and J by 4 bases, 5 bases remained unmatched. CDR3 bases: TGCGCCAGCACCCCGGGACAGGGGGCATACGAGCAGTACTTC. This codes for CASTPGQGAYEQYF. The entire variable domain, with the rest obtained from reference TRBV5-1 and TRBJ2-7, is as follows: KAGVTQTPRYLIKTRGQQVTLSCSPISGHRSVSWYQQTPGQGLQFLFEYFSETQRNKGNFPGRFSGRQFSNSRSEMNVSTLELGDSALYLCASTPGQGAYEQYFGPGTRLTVT.

This CDR3 is CASSLGLSTYEQYF. The CDR3 DNA is TGTGCCAGCAGCTTGGGATTGTCGACCTACGAGCAGTACTTC. The V and J genes are TRBV5-4 and TRBJ2-7; no firm D call. The CDR3 covers 14 residues. CDR1 is SGHNT, CDR2 YYREEE, per germline (reference sequence). V shed 0 bases and J shed 2 bases, with 9 bases lying between them. The entire variable domain, with the rest obtained from reference TRBV5-4 and TRBJ2-7, is as follows: ETGVTQSPTHLIKTRGQQVTLRCSSQSGHNTVSWYQQALGQGPQFIFQYYREEENGRGNFPPRFSGLQFPNYSSELNVNALELDDSALYLCASSLGLSTYEQYFGPGTRLTVT.

The chain employs TRBV5-1 and TRBJ2-2; tentatively, D is TRBD2 (6 bases). V shed 2 bases and J shed 1 base, with 15 bases lying between them. This CDR3 contains 17 residues. In germline, CDR1 is SGHRS, CDR2 YFSETQ. The CDR3: CASSFRQRAGNTGELFF. The DNA of the CDR3 is TGCGCCAGCAGCTTCCGACAGCGGGCGGGGAACACCGGGGAGCTGTTTTTT.

This chain links TRBV7-3 with TRBJ2-1; 10 nucleotides agree with TRBD2. Germline loops: CDR1 SGHTA, CDR2 FQGTGA. With V trimmed by 4 bases and J by 2 bases, 8 bases remained unmatched. This CDR3 region has 17 residues. CDR3 amino acids: CASSSSPAGGAYNEQFF. Here the CDR3 DNA reads TGTGCCAGCAGCTCTTCCCCAGCGGGGGGGGCCTACAATGAGCAGTTCTTC.